This T cell receptor beta chain was sequenced for a study of OX40 agonist ivuxolimab in advanced cancers. The wider study: Therapy given before enrollment (anti-PD-1, anti-PD-L1 or anti-CTLA-4) was allowed, and around 40% had some. Notes on the study in general: Expanded clones were, on average, more numerous among CD8+ T cells than CD4+.

The V and J ends lost 4 bases and 6 bases respectively, with 13 bases between them. The CDR3 has 13 residues. The V gene's germline CDR1 is SGHRS and CDR2 YFSETQ. A remark on this clone: What it recognizes is unknown.

The protocol was immunoSEQ multiplex PCR, while the TCRdb copy is restricted to in-frame clones and leaves out a portion. The data hold about 83,000 clones, with over 80% observed a single time. The V and J genes are TRBV5-1 and TRBJ2-5, with D hard to call. The sequence was collected from an adult with an advanced solid tumor such as melanoma, head and neck, liver or kidney cancer. The source material was CD4+ or CD8+ T cells sorted from blood, sampled in a trial of the OX40 agonist ivuxolimab. The CDR3 loop reads CASSLPAGQTQYF. The CDR3 nucleotides are TGCGCCAGCAGCCTGCCCGCCGGTCAGACCCAGTACTTC.